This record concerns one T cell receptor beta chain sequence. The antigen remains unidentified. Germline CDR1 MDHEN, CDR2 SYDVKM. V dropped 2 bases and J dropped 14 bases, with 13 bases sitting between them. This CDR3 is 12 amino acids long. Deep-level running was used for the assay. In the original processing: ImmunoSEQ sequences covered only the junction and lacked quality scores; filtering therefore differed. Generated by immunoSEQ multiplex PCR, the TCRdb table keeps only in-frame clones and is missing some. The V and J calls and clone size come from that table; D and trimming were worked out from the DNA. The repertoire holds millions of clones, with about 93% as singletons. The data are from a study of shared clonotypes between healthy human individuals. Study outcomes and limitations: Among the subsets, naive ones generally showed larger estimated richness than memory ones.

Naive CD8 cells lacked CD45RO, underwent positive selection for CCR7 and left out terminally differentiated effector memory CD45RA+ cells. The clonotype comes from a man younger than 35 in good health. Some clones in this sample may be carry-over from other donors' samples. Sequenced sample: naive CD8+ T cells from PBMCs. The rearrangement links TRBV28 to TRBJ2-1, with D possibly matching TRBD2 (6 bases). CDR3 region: CASSLRRDLKFF. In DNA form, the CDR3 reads TGTGCCAGCAGTTTACGGCGGGACCTGAAGTTCTTC.